A single sample gave rise to the 30 T cell receptor beta chains below, sequenced in a study of T-cell reconstitution after alpha-beta-depleted transplantation in children. Molecular barcoding with unique molecular identifiers was used for the TCRbeta library. Via MiXCR, TCRdb re-called the PCR reads, giving one row per CDR3 protein. The repertoire has 200,000 to 250,000 distinct CDR3 sequences, 11% of them found once; the top ten carry 28%. Source: PBMCs, taken before TCRalphabeta/CD19-depleted stem cell transplant. The receptors shown here come from a child less than two years old with acute myeloid leukemia, due to receive a stem cell transplant.

This clonotype was seen many times. The gene calls are TRBV18 and TRBJ2-1; 12 positions match TRBD2. With 6 bases clipped from V and 7 bases from J, the junction kept 7 bases outside the gene matches. Per the germline V gene, CDR1 is KGHSH and CDR2 is LQKENI. This CDR3 is built from 15 residues. Here the CDR3 DNA reads TGTGCCAGCTCGGTGGGACTAGCGGGTATTAATGAGCAGTTCTTC. Protein sequence: CASSVGLAGINEQFF. The full variable domain, in which reference TRBV18 and TRBJ2-1 provide the parts outside the CDR3, is NAGVMQNPRHLVRRRGQEARLRCSPMKGHSHVYWYRQLPEEGLKFMVYLQKENIIDESGMPKERFSAEFPKEGPSILRIQQVVRGDSAAYFCASSVGLAGINEQFFGPGTRLTVL.

The table lists this clonotype with many counts. The chain recombines TRBV4-2 with TRBJ2-7, with 14 bases that match TRBD2. The germline CDR1 and CDR2 sequences are LGHNA and YNFKEQ. The CDR3 has 16 amino acids. With 4 bases clipped from V and 6 bases from J, the junction kept 8 bases outside the gene matches. The CDR3 sequence is CASSRLTSGRVGEQYF. CDR3 DNA: TGTGCCAGCAGCCGTTTGACTAGCGGGAGGGTCGGCGAGCAGTACTTC.

There are many counts of this clonotype. The chain is built from TRBV5-6 and TRBJ2-2; a possible D gene is TRBD1 (6 bases). V was clipped by 9 bases and J by 6 bases, with 12 bases between them. Germline V gene data show CDR1 as SGHDT and CDR2 as YYEEEE. CDR3 size: 12 residues. CDR3 sequence (DNA): TGTGCCACCTCCAGGGGCGCCGGGGAGCTGTTTTTT. Protein sequence: CATSRGAGELFF.

This clonotype was recorded a few times. The chain joins TRBV5-6 to TRBJ2-5, with TRBD2 matching over 11 bases. From germline, CDR1 is SGHDT and CDR2 YYEEEE. The ends lost 4 bases at V and 6 bases at J; junction bases unmatched: 5. CDR3 length: 14 residues. The CDR3 sequence is CASSGTSGQKTQYF. The CDR3 DNA follows: TGTGCCAGCAGCGGGACTAGCGGACAAAAGACCCAGTACTTC.

This clonotype has at least ten counts. The chain has TRBV29-1 and TRBJ1-2; perhaps TRBD1 as D (5 bases). Germline CDR1 reads SQVTM; CDR2 reads ANQGSEA. V dropped 4 bases and J dropped 3 bases, with 9 bases sitting between them. CDR3 length: 12 amino acids. The CDR3 is CSVAPGHYGYTF. CDR3 DNA: TGCAGCGTTGCTCCGGGGCACTATGGCTACACCTTC.

This clonotype occurred many times. The chain recombines TRBV7-2 with TRBJ2-2, with D perhaps matching TRBD1 (6 bases). The ends were cut back, 5 bases at V and 5 bases at J, with 18 bases in the middle. The CDR3 sequence is 16 residues long. Germline CDR1 reads SGHTA; CDR2 reads FQGNSA. The CDR3 nucleotides read TGTGCCAGCAGCCCCGACGCAGGGGTGAGAACCGGGGAGCTGTTTTTT. It encodes CASSPDAGVRTGELFF.

The table lists this clonotype with many counts. The chain joins TRBV5-1 to TRBJ2-5, with 8 bases lining up with TRBD2. The CDR3 runs to 14 residues. Losses at the gene ends were 4 bases for V and 6 bases for J; bases not matched to a gene: 8. CDR1 SGHRS and CDR2 YFSETQ come from the germline V gene. This CDR3 reads CASSASGGAQTQYF. In nucleotides, the CDR3 is TGCGCCAGCAGCGCCTCCGGGGGGGCCCAGACCCAGTACTTC.

This clonotype was counted many times. The V call is TRBV12-3 or TRBV12-4, the J call TRBJ1-2, with 7 bases that match TRBD1. The CDR3 covers 15 residues. The junction had 15 bases not matched to a gene; V was cut back by 6 bases and J by 8 bases. The CDR3 loop is CASSSTRQGLGGYTF. CDR3 nucleotides: TGTGCCAGCAGCTCCACACGACAGGGATTGGGAGGCTACACCTTC.

The chain carries TRBV7-2 and TRBJ1-1; no clear D gene. Germline CDR1 is SGHTA and CDR2 is FQGNSA. This CDR3 has 14 amino acids. Trimming shortened V by 4 bases and J by 5 bases, and 14 bases separated the two germline ends. CDR3 nucleotides: TGTGCCAGCAGCTCCCGACTACAGCAGACTGAAGCTTTCTTT. As protein: CASSSRLQQTEAFF.

Note on this clonotype: One base away lies a much larger clone, so this may be a sequencing read error. The chain couples TRBV12-3 or TRBV12-4 to TRBJ1-2; 8 bases fit TRBD1. The CDR3 consists of 14 residues. CDR3 DNA: TGTGCCAGCAGTTTCCAGGGGGCAACTTATGGCTGCACCTTC. Encoded protein: CASSFQGATYGCTF.

This clonotype was counted ten times or more. The CDR3 coding sequence is TGTGCCAGCACTTCGTACACTGAAGCTTTCTTT. Its translation is CASTSYTEAFF. The genes are TRBV12-3 or TRBV12-4 and TRBJ1-1; D gene ambiguous. This CDR3 contains 11 residues. V lost 7 bases to trimming and J lost 3 bases, with 6 bases between them.

The chain joins TRBV6-5 to TRBJ1-3, with a weak D call TRBD1 (6 bases). Germline V gene lookup returns CDR1 MNHEY and CDR2 SVGAGI. This CDR3 has 15 residues. V lost 6 bases and J 0 bases, leaving 12 bases between the germline ends. CDR3 residues: CASSYGGSSGNTIYF. The CDR3 bases are TGTGCCAGCAGCTACGGGGGCAGCTCTGGAAACACCATATATTTT.

This clonotype was seen many times. The chain links TRBV5-5 to TRBJ2-7; 8 nucleotides agree with TRBD1. The junction had 6 bases not matched to a gene; V was cut back by 4 bases and J by 3 bases. CDR1 and CDR2 from the germline V gene are SGHKS and YYEKEE (reference sequence). This CDR3 spans 14 amino acids. The CDR3 DNA reads as TGTGCCAGCAGCCCGGGACAGGCTAACTACGAGCAGTACTTC. Protein sequence: CASSPGQANYEQYF.

This clonotype was seen repeatedly, ten times or more. This chain joins TRBV7-9 and TRBJ2-7; D may be TRBD2 (6 bases). Germline loops: CDR1 SEHNR, CDR2 FQNEAQ (reference sequence). This CDR3 is built from 14 residues. V was shortened by 0 bases and J by 2 bases, with 8 bases between the two germline ends. The CDR3 bases are TGTGCCAGCAGCTTAGCGGGAGGCACCTACGAGCAGTACTTC. Translating gives CASSLAGGTYEQYF.

This clonotype has at least ten counts. The chain recombines TRBV25-1 with TRBJ1-2; 7 bases align to TRBD1. Per germline, CDR1 MGHDK and CDR2 SYGVNS. V was pared by 5 bases and J by 4 bases, with 7 bases of the junction left unmatched. This CDR3 contains 14 residues. The CDR3 sequence is CASSRPGGAYGYTF. CDR3 DNA sequence: TGTGCCAGCAGTCGGCCAGGGGGGGCCTATGGCTACACCTTC.

This clonotype was observed at least ten times. The V gene is TRBV7-9, the J gene TRBJ2-1; D not resolved. The germline V and J ends were trimmed by 1 base and 10 bases, with 11 bases remaining between them. CDR1 is SEHNR and CDR2 is FQNEAQ in the germline V gene (reference sequence). This CDR3 is 13 amino acids long. The CDR3: CASSLGERPEQFF. The CDR3 DNA reads as TGTGCCAGCAGCTTAGGTGAGCGTCCCGAGCAGTTCTTC.

This clonotype was seen many times. The rearrangement uses TRBV4-1 and TRBJ1-2; D is uncertain. The CDR3 has 14 amino acids. Germline CDR1 MGHRA, CDR2 YSYEKL. Deletions cut 0 bases from V and 7 bases from J, with 12 bases between. The CDR3 DNA sequence: TGCGCCAGCAGCCAAGAGGGATCCGGGGTTGGCTACACCTTC. Amino acid sequence: CASSQEGSGVGYTF.

This clonotype has at least ten counts. This chain uses TRBV28 with TRBJ2-1; D is perhaps TRBD1 (5 bases). The CDR3 covers 16 residues. Trimming removed 1 base from V and 4 bases from J, with 14 bases in between. CDR1 is MDHEN and CDR2 is SYDVKM in the germline V gene. CDR3 sequence: CASSLSRAPGYNEQFF. The CDR3 coding sequence is TGTGCCAGCAGTTTATCCAGGGCGCCAGGGTACAATGAGCAGTTCTTC.

This clonotype was counted ten times or more. The J gene is TRBJ1-1, the V gene TRBV18; no reliable D call. The V gene's germline CDR1 is KGHSH and CDR2 LQKENI. The CDR3 is 13 amino acids. Trimming took off 5 bases at V and 5 bases at J, with 12 bases between the two ends. The CDR3 DNA reads TGTGCCAGCTCAGATAGGGAGGCTACTGAAGCTTTCTTT. Amino acids: CASSDREATEAFF.

This clonotype was counted many times. For the CDR3, the DNA is TGCGCCAGCAGCTCCCGGACTACAGTGAATGAGCAGTTCTTC. Translation: CASSSRTTVNEQFF. This chain uses TRBV5-1 with TRBJ2-1, with TRBD2 as a possible D gene (6 bases). Trimming removed 3 bases from V and 7 bases from J, with 14 bases in between. In germline, CDR1 is SGHRS, CDR2 YFSETQ. This CDR3 comprises 14 residues. Together with reference TRBV5-1 and TRBJ2-1, the CDR3 gives the full variable domain: KAGVTQTPRYLIKTRGQQVTLSCSPISGHRSVSWYQQTPGQGLQFLFEYFSETQRNKGNFPGRFSGRQFSNSRSEMNVSTLELGDSALYLCASSSRTTVNEQFFGPGTRLTVL.

This clonotype was seen many times. The chain is built from TRBV6-5 and TRBJ2-5, with D unresolved. CDR1 and CDR2 (germline): MNHEY, SVGAGI. V was shortened by 0 bases and J by 2 bases, with 7 bases between the two germline ends. This CDR3 is 14 amino acids long. The CDR3 bases are TGTGCCAGCAGTTACTCGAACGGGCAAGAGACCCAGTACTTC. It yields the protein CASSYSNGQETQYF.

At least ten counts were recorded for this clonotype. The CDR3 loop reads CSAISLVAGDYNEQFF. CDR3 DNA: TGCAGTGCCATCTCTTTAGTGGCGGGGGACTACAATGAGCAGTTCTTC. This chain joins TRBV20-1 and TRBJ2-1, with TRBD2 matching 7 bases. Germline CDR1 reads DFQATT; CDR2 reads SNEGSKA (reference sequence). Trimming at V came to 6 bases and at J to 3 bases, leaving 14 bases not matched to a gene. The CDR3 covers 16 residues.

This clonotype has ten or more counts. V and J are TRBV20-1 and TRBJ1-5; D perhaps matches TRBD1 (5 bases). This CDR3 contains 15 residues. The germline V and J ends were trimmed by 0 bases and 6 bases, with 15 bases remaining between them. CDR1 is DFQATT, CDR2 SNEGSKA, per germline (reference sequence). The CDR3 protein is CSARELGTARQPQHF. The CDR3 DNA follows: TGCAGTGCTAGAGAATTAGGGACGGCGCGTCAGCCCCAGCATTTT.

This clonotype was detected many times. This chain connects TRBV12-3 or TRBV12-4 to TRBJ2-1, with 13 nucleotides matching TRBD2. The CDR3 loop spans 15 amino acids. Germline trimming cut 3 bases from V and 6 bases from J; bases unmatched to any gene: 2. The CDR3 reads CASSLGLAGLNEQFF. In DNA, the CDR3 is TGTGCCAGCAGTTTGGGACTAGCGGGGCTCAATGAGCAGTTCTTC.

This clonotype was seen at least ten times. V and J are TRBV11-1 and TRBJ2-7, with D hard to call. The CDR3 spans 12 residues. The germline CDR1 and CDR2 sequences are SGHAT and FQDESV (reference sequence). Trimming took 5 bases from V and 2 from J, leaving 7 bases between them. In nucleotides, the CDR3 is TGTGCCAGCAGCCCCGATACCTACGAGCAGTACTTC. It encodes CASSPDTYEQYF. Filled out from reference TRBV11-1 and TRBJ2-7, the complete variable domain reads EAEVAQSPRYKITEKSQAVAFWCDPISGHATLYWYRQILGQGPELLVQFQDESVVDDSQLPKDRFSAERLKGVDSTLKIQPAELGDSAMYLCASSPDTYEQYFGPGTRLTVT.

This clonotype occurred a few times. This chain links TRBV6-1 with TRBJ2-7; maybe TRBD1 (6 bases). V lost 6 bases and J lost 7, with 10 bases in between. CDR1 and CDR2 from the germline V gene are MNHNS and SASEGT. CDR3 size: 11 residues. The CDR3 is CASRNRDEQYF. The CDR3 DNA reads TGTGCCAGCAGAAACAGGGATGAGCAGTACTTC.

This clonotype was observed many times. The V call is TRBV5-1, the J call TRBJ1-1; tentative D call: TRBD1 (6 bases). This CDR3 region has 15 residues. In germline, CDR1 is SGHRS, CDR2 YFSETQ. V lost 5 bases, J lost 0 bases, and 14 bases lay in between. Here the CDR3 DNA reads TGCGCCAGCAGTCGCCAGGACAGAATGAACACTGAAGCTTTCTTT. The encoded protein is CASSRQDRMNTEAFF.

This clonotype was counted only a few times. V is TRBV30 and J is TRBJ2-7, with D unclear. CDR3 length: 12 residues. CDR1 is GTSNPN, CDR2 SVGIG, per germline (reference sequence). Trimming left V 3 bases short and J 3 bases short, with 9 bases between. CDR3 amino acids: CAWRLESYEQYF. CDR3 DNA sequence: TGTGCCTGGAGGCTAGAGAGCTACGAGCAGTACTTC.

This clonotype has at least ten counts. This chain connects TRBV15 to TRBJ2-7; D is tentatively TRBD1 or TRBD2 (6 bases each). The CDR3 extends over 14 amino acids. Trimming removed 0 bases at V and 3 bases at J, with 9 bases between. Germline assignment: CDR1 LNHNV and CDR2 YYDKDF (reference sequence). The CDR3 reads CATSRDRGHYEQYF. CDR3 coding DNA: TGTGCCACCAGCAGAGATCGGGGGCACTACGAGCAGTACTTC.

This clonotype was counted ten times or more. V usage is TRBV3-1 and J usage is TRBJ1-3; maybe TRBD1 (5 bases). This CDR3 has 15 amino acids. Deletions cut 6 bases from V and 0 bases from J, with 12 bases between. Germline V gene sequence: CDR1 LGHDT, CDR2 YNNKEL (reference sequence). The chain's CDR3 is CASSRDETSGNTIYF. CDR3 in DNA: TGTGCCAGCAGTCGGGACGAAACCTCTGGAAACACCATATATTTT.